These 10 T cell receptor beta chains were all obtained from the same sample, sequenced in a study of blood T cell repertoires in COVID-19. Clones were sequenced by immunoSEQ multiplex PCR, and TCRdb holds only the in-frame ones, with some missing. The table records 110,000 or so clones, roughly four fifths of them present only once. The specimen sequenced was peripheral blood. These receptors were collected from a man aged 45-60 years with acute or convalescent COVID-19.

The chain links TRBV7-9 to TRBJ1-2, with D unresolved. With 5 bases removed from V and 0 bases from J, the gap between germline ends came to 10 bases. Germline V gene sequence: CDR1 SEHNR, CDR2 FQNEAQ (reference sequence). The CDR3 is made up of 14 amino acids. CDR3 sequence reads: CASSPSGTNYGYTF. CDR3 bases: TGTGCCAGCAGCCCCTCGGGGACTAACTATGGCTACACCTTC.

The chain uses TRBV6-2 or TRBV6-3 and TRBJ1-1, with D possibly being TRBD1 (6 bases). Trimming pared 0 bases from V and 8 bases from J, leaving 10 bases between. Germline lookup yields CDR1 MNHEY and CDR2 SVGEGT. The CDR3 contains 13 residues. CDR3 loop: CASSYSAQGEAFF. In DNA, the CDR3 is TGTGCCAGCAGTTACTCGGCTCAGGGGGAAGCTTTCTTT.

The chain recombines TRBV18 with TRBJ1-2, with a possible D match to TRBD1 (6 bases). The CDR3 runs to 15 residues. The V end lost 3 bases, the J end lost 2 bases, and 13 bases lay between the germline ends. Germline lookup yields CDR1 KGHSH and CDR2 LQKENI. The CDR3 sequence: CASSPEAGVNYGYTF. The CDR3 coding sequence is TGTGCCAGCTCACCGGAGGCAGGGGTCAACTATGGCTACACCTTC.

This sequence joins TRBV3-1 (or the pseudogene TRBV3-2) and TRBJ1-2, with TRBD1 identical over 7 bases. V gave up 4 bases and J gave up 7 bases; unmatched junction bases: 6. The CDR3 runs 13 residues. In germline, CDR1 is LGHDT, CDR2 YNNKEL (reference sequence). The CDR3 protein is CASSREGARGYTF. As DNA, the CDR3 is TGTGCCAGCAGCCGAGAGGGGGCGCGTGGCTACACCTTC.

V is TRBV6-6 and J is TRBJ2-3; TRBD1 matches 9 bases. From germline, CDR1 is MNHNY and CDR2 SVGAGI (reference sequence). The CDR3 has 16 residues. With V trimmed by 5 bases and J by 2 bases, 8 bases remained unmatched. CDR3 bases: TGTGCCAGCAGTCCTAACAGGGGGCCCTACACAGATACGCAGTATTTT. It translates to CASSPNRGPYTDTQYF.

This chain links TRBV27 with TRBJ1-6, with 9 positions matching TRBD1. This CDR3 is 17 amino acids long. Germline V CDR1 and CDR2: MNHEY, SMNVEV (reference sequence). V gave up 4 bases and J gave up 3 bases; unmatched junction bases: 7. The CDR3 here is CASSSSGTGSYNSPLHF. CDR3 nucleotides: TGTGCCAGCAGTTCGTCCGGGACAGGGAGCTATAATTCACCCCTCCACTTT.

The V and J genes are TRBV29-1 and TRBJ2-1; possible D gene TRBD1, 5 bases. The CDR3 has 13 amino acids. V lost 8 bases and J 4 bases, leaving 15 bases between the germline ends. Germline CDR1 reads SQVTM; CDR2 reads ANQGSEA. CDR3 loop: CSTTLDRYNEQFF. The CDR3 bases are TGCAGCACGACCCTAGACAGATACAATGAGCAGTTCTTC.

CDR3 in DNA: TGTGCCAGCAGCCAAGATTTACAGGGTTATAATTCACCCCTCCACTTT. It is translated as CASSQDLQGYNSPLHF. The rearrangement uses TRBV3-1 (or the pseudogene TRBV3-2) and TRBJ1-6; D possibly corresponds to TRBD1 (6 bases). Germline V gives CDR1 LGHDT, CDR2 YNNKEL (reference sequence). The CDR3 totals 16 residues. V lost 0 bases to trimming and J lost 4 bases, with 10 bases between them.

This clone has a count of ten or more. V and J are TRBV5-1 and TRBJ2-7, with 11 nucleotides matching TRBD2. The CDR3 length is 13 residues. J lost 7 bases, V lost 4 bases, and 4 bases had no gene match. The germline gives CDR1 SGHRS, CDR2 YFSETQ. CDR3 in amino acids: CASSIAGGLEQYF. The CDR3 DNA follows: TGCGCCAGCAGCATAGCGGGGGGGCTTGAGCAGTACTTC.

The chain joins TRBV9 to TRBJ1-1; D remains ambiguous. The CDR3 totals 14 residues. V was cut by 3 bases and J by 4 bases, with 13 bases left in between. Germline V gene data show CDR1 as SGDLS and CDR2 as YYNGEE. This CDR3 is CASSAGNTITEAFF. For the CDR3, the DNA is TGTGCCAGCAGCGCCGGGAATACCATCACTGAAGCTTTCTTT.